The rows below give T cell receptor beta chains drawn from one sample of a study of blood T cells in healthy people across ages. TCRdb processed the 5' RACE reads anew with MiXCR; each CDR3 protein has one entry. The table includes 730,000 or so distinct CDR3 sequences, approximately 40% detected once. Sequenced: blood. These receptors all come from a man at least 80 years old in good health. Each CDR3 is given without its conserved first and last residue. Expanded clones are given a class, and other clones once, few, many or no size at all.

CDR3 protein: ASSLPGSEQY
V gene: TRBV28
J gene: TRBJ2-7
clone size: NA

CDR3 protein: ASSRDNSAKTIQY
V gene: TRBV5-4
J gene: TRBJ2-4
clone size: NA

CDR3 protein: SARSGEYNEQF
V gene: TRBV20-1
J gene: TRBJ2-1
clone size: NA

CDR3 protein: TSSDRTGEDNEQF
V gene: TRBV7-2
J gene: TRBJ2-1
clone size: NA

CDR3 protein: ASSPGGTGRLNYGYT
V gene: TRBV5-1
J gene: TRBJ1-2
clone size: few

CDR3 protein: ASSLGGGGKEQY
V gene: TRBV7-2
J gene: TRBJ2-7
clone size: many

CDR3 protein: ASSYSARGPYNEQF
V gene: TRBV6-5
J gene: TRBJ2-1
clone size: NA

CDR3 protein: ASSGGPGLAQKTQY
V gene: TRBV7-9
J gene: TRBJ2-5
clone size: few

CDR3 protein: ASSRGAHPSGGQF
V gene: TRBV11-2
J gene: TRBJ2-1
clone size: NA

CDR3 protein: ASSSGTHFTNTQY
V gene: TRBV12-3/TRBV12-4
J gene: TRBJ2-3
clone size: once

CDR3 protein: ASSPGWVPTDTQY
V gene: TRBV4-3
J gene: TRBJ2-3
clone size: few

CDR3 protein: SARKLPTSGTSPYEQY
V gene: TRBV20-1
J gene: TRBJ2-7
clone size: NA

CDR3 protein: ASSINKETQY
V gene: TRBV6-6
J gene: TRBJ2-5
clone size: many

CDR3 protein: ATRTGTVSYEQY
V gene: TRBV18
J gene: TRBJ2-7
clone size: few

CDR3 protein: ASSFGPGSTDTQY
V gene: TRBV11-2
J gene: TRBJ2-3
clone size: NA

CDR3 protein: SVETRTSGRDEQY
V gene: TRBV29-1
J gene: NA
clone size: NA

CDR3 protein: ATSRDIGREETQY
V gene: TRBV15
J gene: TRBJ2-5
clone size: many

CDR3 protein: ASSPRGTRIEQY
V gene: TRBV7-8
J gene: TRBJ2-7
clone size: NA

CDR3 protein: ASSYRAGELF
V gene: TRBV7-2
J gene: TRBJ2-2
clone size: NA

CDR3 protein: ATSRGLLGGGETQY
V gene: TRBV15
J gene: TRBJ2-5
clone size: NA

CDR3 protein: ASTTGKETQY
V gene: TRBV12-3/TRBV12-4
J gene: TRBJ2-5
clone size: NA

CDR3 protein: SARDRGGVAF
V gene: TRBV20-1
J gene: TRBJ1-1
clone size: NA

CDR3 protein: SGGTGDSYEQY
V gene: TRBV29-1
J gene: TRBJ2-7
clone size: NA

CDR3 protein: ASSQESSGSVTDTQY
V gene: TRBV4-2
J gene: TRBJ2-3
clone size: many

CDR3 protein: ASSLSGIGTNEKLF
V gene: TRBV28
J gene: TRBJ1-4
clone size: NA

CDR3 protein: ASSREAPGGEAKNIQY
V gene: TRBV4-3
J gene: TRBJ2-4
clone size: NA

CDR3 protein: AWTLAGGIQY
V gene: TRBV30
J gene: TRBJ2-4
clone size: few

CDR3 protein: ASSSISVAGYQETQY
V gene: TRBV28
J gene: TRBJ2-5
clone size: NA

CDR3 protein: SVNRQGSGSYEQY
V gene: TRBV29-1
J gene: TRBJ2-7
clone size: NA

CDR3 protein: ASVKSSGANVLT
V gene: TRBV6-1
J gene: TRBJ2-6
clone size: many

CDR3 protein: ASSSYSVGESY
V gene: TRBV6-2/TRBV6-3
J gene: TRBJ2-7
clone size: few

CDR3 protein: ASSEQGYSNQPQH
V gene: TRBV2
J gene: TRBJ1-5
clone size: NA

CDR3 protein: ASSQGDRGRLADMQY
V gene: TRBV4-3
J gene: TRBJ2-3
clone size: NA

CDR3 protein: SVASGQETQY
V gene: TRBV29-1
J gene: TRBJ2-5
clone size: many

CDR3 protein: ASSQQTGVGGYT
V gene: TRBV14
J gene: TRBJ1-2
clone size: NA

CDR3 protein: ASLTGGRGEQY
V gene: TRBV6-2/TRBV6-3
J gene: NA
clone size: few

CDR3 protein: ASSSASGPTDTQY
V gene: TRBV5-4
J gene: TRBJ2-3
clone size: NA

CDR3 protein: ASSLVSGASGTYEQY
V gene: TRBV7-6
J gene: TRBJ2-7
clone size: NA

CDR3 protein: ASRSTSGAAYEQY
V gene: TRBV6-2/TRBV6-3
J gene: TRBJ2-7
clone size: NA

CDR3 protein: ASSLEWQQETQY
V gene: TRBV12-3/TRBV12-4
J gene: TRBJ2-5
clone size: many

CDR3 protein: ASSQDLPMGQSTDTQY
V gene: TRBV4-3
J gene: TRBJ2-3
clone size: NA

CDR3 protein: ASSQEGVAGGPWTYNEQF
V gene: TRBV4-3
J gene: TRBJ2-1
clone size: NA

CDR3 protein: ASSMDRAYNEQF
V gene: TRBV6-5
J gene: TRBJ2-1
clone size: few

CDR3 protein: ASSFYRNQPQH
V gene: TRBV28
J gene: TRBJ1-5
clone size: NA

CDR3 protein: ASSWAGQRREKLF
V gene: TRBV25-1
J gene: TRBJ1-4
clone size: NA

CDR3 protein: ASSQTGGDTAGELF
V gene: TRBV3-1
J gene: TRBJ2-2
clone size: NA

CDR3 protein: AISPRGQQPQH
V gene: TRBV10-3
J gene: TRBJ1-5
clone size: few

CDR3 protein: ASSYRGGGQF
V gene: TRBV6-5
J gene: TRBJ2-1
clone size: NA

CDR3 protein: ASSQGLPNQPQH
V gene: TRBV12-3/TRBV12-4
J gene: TRBJ1-5
clone size: few

CDR3 protein: ASTRASGRASTDTQY
V gene: TRBV7-8
J gene: TRBJ2-3
clone size: NA

CDR3 protein: ASSFLAGGGDETQY
V gene: TRBV28
J gene: TRBJ2-5
clone size: NA

CDR3 protein: ASSQVAVKGLSNYGYT
V gene: TRBV3-1
J gene: TRBJ1-2
clone size: few

CDR3 protein: ASSPVPPAIYEQY
V gene: TRBV5-1
J gene: TRBJ2-7
clone size: NA

CDR3 protein: ASSHFRDRAGELF
V gene: TRBV7-2
J gene: TRBJ2-2
clone size: NA

CDR3 protein: ATSRDLRRFGDNEQY
V gene: TRBV15
J gene: TRBJ2-7
clone size: few

CDR3 protein: ATSRPYQARVSSGRGDVLT
V gene: TRBV15
J gene: TRBJ2-6
clone size: NA

CDR3 protein: ASRQGGGSSYEQY
V gene: TRBV7-2
J gene: TRBJ2-7
clone size: few